This paragraph reports one T cell receptor (beta chain). What it binds is not known. The sample originates from a study of vaccination effects on CD4 cells after COVID-19. Turning to the study itself: Samples collected post-vaccine were obtained a median of 72 days after the second dose. The study's findings and limits: At late timepoints after vaccination, vaccine- and infection-induced clones shrank markedly.

Using viral peptide pools, the ViraFEST assay grew out antigen-specific CD4+ T cells prior to sequencing. CD4+ T cell isolation took place after less than 13 days of culture. Participants completed two doses of the BNT162b2 or mRNA-1273 vaccine. Vaccine recipients, nucleocapsid antibody negative, had no prior SARS-CoV-2 infection. Cultures used over 1.5 million PBMC per well, approximately 10 IU/ml IL-2 and around 9.7 ug/ml peptides. Profiled with immunoSEQ multiplex PCR; TCRdb holds only in-frame clones, not every one. The data show more than 60,000 clones, with over 70% seen just once and roughly 1.6% held by the top ten. Deletions cut 1 base from V and 5 bases from J, with 8 bases between. The germline V gene has CDR1 MNHEY and CDR2 SMNVEV (reference sequence). The CDR3 contains 14 residues.

This TCR derives from a human donor who received a COVID-19 vaccine. J is TRBJ2-2 and V is TRBV27; D is unresolved. Here the sequenced sample was CD4+ T cells from PBMCs cultured with HCoV-229E spike peptides, taken after COVID-19 vaccination. For the CDR3, the DNA is TGTGCCAGCAGTTTATTTGCTGTAACCGGGGAGCTGTTTTTT. Protein sequence: CASSLFAVTGELFF.